The rows below give T cell receptor beta chains drawn from one sample of a study of T cells in Graves' hyperthyroidism and ophthalmopathy. TCRdb re-analysed the multiplex PCR reads in MiXCR, keeping a single row per CDR3 protein. This table holds roughly 700,000 distinct CDR3 sequences, 30% to 40% found once. Specimen: blood. These receptors all come from a woman aged 40 to 50 with Graves' hyperthyroidism. Each CDR3 is given with its conserved first and last residue. The D gene is left open where the match is weak. Some rows mark clone size as missing; the rest say once, few, many or name a class of expanded clone.

CDR3nt	CDR3aa	abundance	v_gene	d_gene	j_gene
TGTGCCAGTAGCTCTGATTTGCAGGGGAGATATGGCTACACCTTC	CASSSDLQGRYGYTF	few	TRBV19	-	TRBJ1-2
TGTGCCAGCAGCTTAGTTCCGACCCTGACAGGCAGCCCTTACTATGGCTACACCTTC	CASSLVPTLTGSPYYGYTF	few	TRBV7-9	-	TRBJ1-2
TGTGCCAGCAGTTTAGCGTTGTATGGTTCACCCCTCCACTTT	CASSLALYGSPLHF	many	TRBV12-3/TRBV12-4	-	TRBJ1-6
TGCGCCAGCAGCCAAGAGTTGCTTCCCAGGGGATTGCTCGAGCAGTACTTC	CASSQELLPRGLLEQYF	-	TRBV4-1	-	TRBJ2-7
TGTGCCAGCAGTTACGGGCTTCCGACCGCCTACGAGCAGTACTTC	CASSYGLPTAYEQYF	-	TRBV6-2/TRBV6-3	-	TRBJ2-7
TGTGCCACCAGTGGTGGGACAGTCTATGGCTACACCTTC	CATSGGTVYGYTF	many	TRBV24-1	TRBD1	TRBJ1-2
TGCGCCAGCAGGCTAGCCACAGATACGCAGTATTTT	CASRLATDTQYF	-	TRBV10-2	-	TRBJ2-3
TGTGCCAGCAGCTTCAGTGGACAGGCCCCGGGTCGTCAGCCCCAGCATTTT	CASSFSGQAPGRQPQHF	-	TRBV11-3	TRBD1	TRBJ1-5
TGTGCTAGTGGCTCCGGGACAGATAATGAAAAACTGTTTTTT	CASGSGTDNEKLFF	-	TRBV9	TRBD1	TRBJ1-4
TGTGCCAGAAGAACAGGGTTCGGAGGCTACACCTTC	CARRTGFGGYTF	many	TRBV2	-	TRBJ1-2
TGTGCCAGCGGGGACAGGGATAGCTATGGCTACACCTTC	CASGDRDSYGYTF	-	TRBV11-1	TRBD1	TRBJ1-2